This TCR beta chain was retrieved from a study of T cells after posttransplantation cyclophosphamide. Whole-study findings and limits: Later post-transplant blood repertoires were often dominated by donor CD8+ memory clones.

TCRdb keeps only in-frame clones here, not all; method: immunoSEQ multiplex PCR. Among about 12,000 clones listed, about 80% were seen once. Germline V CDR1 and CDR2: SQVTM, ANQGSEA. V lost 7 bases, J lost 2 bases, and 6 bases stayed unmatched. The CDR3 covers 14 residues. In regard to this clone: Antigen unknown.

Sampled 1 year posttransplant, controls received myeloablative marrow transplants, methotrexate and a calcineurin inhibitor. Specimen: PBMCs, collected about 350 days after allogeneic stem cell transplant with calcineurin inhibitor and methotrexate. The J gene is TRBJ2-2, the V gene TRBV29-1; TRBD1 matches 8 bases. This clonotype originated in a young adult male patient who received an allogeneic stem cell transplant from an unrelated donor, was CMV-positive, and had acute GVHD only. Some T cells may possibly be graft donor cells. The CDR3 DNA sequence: TGCAGCGCCCGGTCAGGGGGCAACACCGGGGAGCTGTTTTTT. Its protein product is CSARSGGNTGELFF.